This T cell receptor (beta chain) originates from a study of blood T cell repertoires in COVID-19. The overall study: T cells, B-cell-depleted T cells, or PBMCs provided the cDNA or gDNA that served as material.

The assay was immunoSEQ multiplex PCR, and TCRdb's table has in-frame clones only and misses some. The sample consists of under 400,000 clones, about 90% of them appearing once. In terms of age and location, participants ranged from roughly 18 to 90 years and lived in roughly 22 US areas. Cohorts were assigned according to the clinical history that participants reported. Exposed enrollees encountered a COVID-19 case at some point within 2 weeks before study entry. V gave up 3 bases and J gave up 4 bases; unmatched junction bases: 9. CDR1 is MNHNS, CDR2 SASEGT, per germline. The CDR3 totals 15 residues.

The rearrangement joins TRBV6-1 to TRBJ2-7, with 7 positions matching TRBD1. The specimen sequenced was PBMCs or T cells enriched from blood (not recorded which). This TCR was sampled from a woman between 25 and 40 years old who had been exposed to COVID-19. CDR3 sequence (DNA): TGTGCCAGCAGTGACCCCGGGACAGTCTTTTACGAGCAGTACTTC. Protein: CASSDPGTVFYEQYF.